This section outlines one TCR beta chain sequence together with its context. Antigen specificity is unknown. This record comes from a study of cytomegalovirus exposure and HLA in healthy donors. Amplification used 60 Vbeta primers and 13 Jbeta primers. Only in-frame clones appear in the TCRdb table, and some are missing; sequencing was by immunoSEQ multiplex PCR. The table has some 110,000 clones, approximately 75% seen once; the top ten hold less than 5.5%. Broader study findings: Sequencing likely generated an artifact that appeared as a cluster of highly shared sequence variants. Most of the TCR beta V segments (in an earlier analysis) were productive either about 90% or about 30% of the time.

CDR3 length: 14 residues. V gave up 1 base and J gave up 4 bases, with 8 bases separating them. Germline V lookup: CDR1 LNHDA, CDR2 SQIVND (reference sequence). The TCR sequence derives from a man between 45 and 60 years old in good health and CMV-seropositive. J is TRBJ1-5 and V is TRBV19; a weak D match, TRBD1 (5 bases). Sequencing was carried out using PBMCs. CDR3: CASSIGRDNQPQHF. CDR3 in DNA: TGTGCCAGTAGTATAGGCAGGGATAATCAGCCCCAGCATTTT.